A selection of T cell receptor beta chains follows, all from one sample in a study of control samples from healthy donors and cancer patients. Libraries were prepared by immunoSEQ multiplex PCR; TCRdb keeps only in-frame clonotypes and omits some of them. The sample consists of more than 70,000 clones, roughly nine tenths of them appearing once. The source material was blood. The origin of the receptors is a woman younger than 45 in good health. Both conserved end residues are part of each CDR3. A D gene is named only where the DNA matches it firmly. Size is omitted from some rows. Given values are once, few, many or a class for expanded clones.

NA NA TRBJ2-7 TRBV6-1 TGTGCCAGCAGTGAAAACGCCCCCTACGAGCAGTACTTC CASSENAPYEQYF
NA TRBD2 TRBJ2-2 TRBV25-1 TGTGCCAGCAGTGAATTTACTAGCGGTCGAGGGGAGCTGTTTTTT CASSEFTSGRGELFF
NA NA TRBJ2-7 TRBV5-1 TGCGCCAGCAGCCCGGACACTAGGTCCTACGAGCAGTACTTC CASSPDTRSYEQYF
NA NA TRBJ1-4 TRBV14 TGTGCCAGCAGCCAAGGGGCCGCTGAAAAACTGTTTTTT CASSQGAAEKLFF
NA NA TRBJ1-2 TRBV18 TGTGCCAGCTCAGTCTCTGGCGATGGCTACACCTTC CASSVSGDGYTF
few NA TRBJ2-7 TRBV6-6 TGTGCCAGCACACGGGGGACCTCCTACGAGCAGTACTTC CASTRGTSYEQYF
NA NA TRBJ1-1 TRBV18 TGTGCCAGCTCACCGATCGGGACCGGGGGCAGTGAAGCTTTCTTT CASSPIGTGGSEAFF
NA NA TRBJ1-6 TRBV10-2 TGCGCCAGCAGTGGTGGCGTCCCAAGCAATTCACCCCTCCACTTT CASSGGVPSNSPLHF
NA NA TRBJ2-1 TRBV27 TGTGCCAGCAGTCCTACACAGACAGGTAATGAGCAGTTCTTC CASSPTQTGNEQFF
NA NA TRBJ2-1 TRBV11-3 TGTGCCAGCAGCTTATTGTCGGGGGCGGGGAATGAGCAGTTCTTC CASSLLSGAGNEQFF
once NA TRBJ1-6 TRBV23-1 TGCGCCAGCAGTCGTCAGGGTTGTTCACCCCTCCACTTT CASSRQGCSPLHF
once TRBD1 TRBJ1-4 TRBV28 TGTGCCAGCAGTTCCAGGGGGAAGGGCAATGAAAAACTGTTTTTT CASSSRGKGNEKLFF
NA NA TRBJ1-2 TRBV6-5 TGTGCCAGCAGTTTTGGGGGGGGAGCTAACTATGGCTACACCTTC CASSFGGGANYGYTF
NA TRBD1 TRBJ1-4 TRBV6-5 TGTGCCAGCAGTTCACCAGGGAGGGGGCAGGAAAAACTGTTTTTT CASSSPGRGQEKLFF
NA TRBD2 TRBJ2-5 TRBV18 TGTGCCAGCTCACCACCCGCGGGAGGACGGGATCAAGAGACCCAGTACTTC CASSPPAGGRDQETQYF
NA TRBD2 TRBJ2-1 TRBV19 TGTGCCAGTAGTAACTTTCTAGCGGACAACCATGAGCAGTTCTTC CASSNFLADNHEQFF
once TRBD1 TRBJ1-5 TRBV5-8 TGTGCCAGCAGCTTGGAGACAGGGGTGGATCAGCCCCAGCATTTT CASSLETGVDQPQHF
NA NA TRBJ1-4 TRBV6-5 TGTGCCAGCCACCTACACCCAAAATTGAATGAAAAACTGTTTTTT CASHLHPKLNEKLFF
few NA TRBJ2-5 TRBV14 TGTGCCAGCAGCCAAGATCTGGCAGGAGAGACCCAGTACTTC CASSQDLAGETQYF
once NA TRBJ2-3 TRBV14 TGTGCCAGCAGCCCGATCTTCCCCCCGGGGGCCACAGATACGCAGTATTTT CASSPIFPPGATDTQYF
NA TRBD1 TRBJ2-7 TRBV7-9 TGTGCCAGCAGCACCACAGGGGTATACGAGCAGTACTTC CASSTTGVYEQYF
NA NA TRBJ2-7 TRBV12-3/TRBV12-4 TGTGCCAGCACCCAGGACCGGGAGCAGTACTTC CASTQDREQYF
NA TRBD1 TRBJ2-3 TRBV19 TGTGCCAGTAGTCCTAGGACAGGGATGGCGGATACGCAGTATTTT CASSPRTGMADTQYF
NA TRBD1 TRBJ2-2 TRBV7-9 TGTGCCAGCAGCGACAGGGGGCGGAACACCGGGGAGCTGTTTTTT CASSDRGRNTGELFF
once TRBD2 TRBJ2-1 TRBV4-1 TGCGCCAGCAGCCAAGGGTGGGGGGGAGATGAGCAGTTCTTC CASSQGWGGDEQFF
once TRBD1 TRBJ1-1 TRBV9 TGTGCCAGCAGCACGGACAGGGTAGGTTTGGCTTTCTTT CASSTDRVGLAFF
NA TRBD2 TRBJ2-1 TRBV5-6 TGTGCCAGCAACCGCCTAGCGGGAGGTATGAATGAGCAGTTCTTC CASNRLAGGMNEQFF
NA TRBD1 TRBJ1-5 TRBV5-1 TGCGCCAGCAGCTTGGGACAGGGTGGGAATCAGCCCCAGCATTTT CASSLGQGGNQPQHF
NA TRBD1 TRBJ2-3 TRBV6-1 TGTGCCAGCAGTGAAGGACAGGGGGCGGATACGCAGTATTTT CASSEGQGADTQYF
NA NA TRBJ2-7 TRBV5-4 TGTGCCAGCAGCACAGGCCCTACCCCATCCTACGAGCAGTACTTC CASSTGPTPSYEQYF
NA NA TRBJ1-4 TRBV2 TGTGCCAGCATCAGGGCAACTAATGAAAAACTGTTTTTT CASIRATNEKLFF
NA TRBD1 TRBJ2-1 TRBV7-9 TGTGCCAGCAGAGCCACACAGGGGGCCAGCTCCTACAATGAGCAGTTCTTC CASRATQGASSYNEQFF
NA NA TRBJ1-1 TRBV7-9 TGTGCCAGCACCGAATCACCGGGGAACACTGAAGCTTTCTTT CASTESPGNTEAFF
NA NA TRBJ2-3 TRBV9 TGTGCCAGCAGCGTAGATGGGGGCTCGAACACAGATACGCAGTATTTT CASSVDGGSNTDTQYF
NA NA TRBJ1-5 TRBV18 TGTGCCAGCTCACCCACTTGGGGCAATCAGCCCCAGCATTTT CASSPTWGNQPQHF
NA TRBD2 TRBJ2-2 TRBV4-2 TGTGCCAGCAGCCAAGAAGAGCGGGACCGAACCGGGGAGCTGTTTTTT CASSQEERDRTGELFF
NA NA TRBJ1-4 TRBV10-2 TGCGCCAGCAGCCTCGGGTCCTTAGTACCAACTAATGAAAAACTGTTTTTT CASSLGSLVPTNEKLFF
NA TRBD1 TRBJ1-5 TRBV27 TGTGCCAGCAGTTTATCTGGGACAGGTAGCAATCAGCCCCAGCATTTT CASSLSGTGSNQPQHF
few NA TRBJ1-2 TRBV5-4 TGTGCCAGCAGCCCGGACTATTATGGCTACACCTTC CASSPDYYGYTF
NA NA TRBJ1-4 TRBV23-1 TGCGCCAGAGACCCAAGAGGGGACAAGGGGGAAAAACTGTTTTTT CARDPRGDKGEKLFF
NA TRBD1 TRBJ1-6 TRBV4-2 TGTGCCAGCAGCCAAGATAGGGGGCGTTCACCCCTCCACTTT CASSQDRGRSPLHF
NA TRBD1 TRBJ2-1 TRBV18 TGTGCCAGCTCACCACAGGGACAGCACAATGAGCAGTTCTTC CASSPQGQHNEQFF
NA NA TRBJ1-1 TRBV19 TGTGCCAGTAGTATCGGACAGACCCAGGGAGATGACACTGAAGCTTTCTTT CASSIGQTQGDDTEAFF